A single sample is the source of the 17 T cell receptor beta chains below, sequenced in a study of blood T cell repertoires in COVID-19. Data came from immunoSEQ multiplex PCR; TCRdb stores just in-frame clones and leaves some out. This sample has fewer than 200,000 clones, with approximately 87% found just once. Sequencing input: PBMCs or T cells enriched from blood (not recorded which). The receptors here all came from a woman between 45 and 65 years old who had recovered from COVID-19.

The rearrangement uses TRBV11-2 and TRBJ1-1, with unresolved D. This CDR3 is built from 15 residues. Germline V lookup: CDR1 SGHAT, CDR2 FQNNGV. The V gene lost 4 bases and the J gene lost 11 bases, with 23 bases spanning the gap. The CDR3 sequence: CASSSFFRGIPAAFF. The CDR3 DNA follows: TGTGCCAGCAGCTCTTTCTTCCGGGGTATCCCGGCGGCTTTCTTT.

The V call is TRBV2, the J call TRBJ1-1; the match to TRBD1 covers 9 bases. CDR3 length: 13 residues. Germline V gives CDR1 SNHLY, CDR2 FYNNEI. Trimming at V came to 4 bases and at J to 8 bases, leaving 5 bases not matched to a gene. In DNA form, the CDR3 reads TGTGCCAGCAGTGCAAGACAGGGGGGGGAAGCTTTCTTT. This codes for CASSARQGGEAFF.

The chain carries TRBV18 and TRBJ1-6; D uncertain. Germline CDR1 KGHSH, CDR2 LQKENI. This CDR3 region has 12 residues. Between the trimmed V and J ends, which lost 0 bases and 14 bases, there was a span of 8 bases. The chain's CDR3 is CASSPPGDSLHF. For the CDR3, the DNA is TGTGCCAGCTCACCACCGGGAGACTCCCTCCACTTT.

The DNA for the CDR3 is TGTGCTAGTGGATCTGGACAGGGTAGGAACACTGAAGCTTTCTTT. Its protein product is CASGSGQGRNTEAFF. The V call is TRBV12-5, the J call TRBJ1-1, with 8 bases that match TRBD1. CDR1 and CDR2 from the germline V gene are LGHNT and FRNRAP. The CDR3 is 15 amino acids. With V trimmed by 6 bases and J by 1 base, 7 bases remained unmatched.

V gene TRBV11-2 combines with J gene TRBJ1-2; 9 bases agree with TRBD1. Trimming at V came to 2 bases and at J to 7 bases, leaving 8 bases not matched to a gene. This CDR3 spans 15 amino acids. CDR1 is SGHAT, CDR2 FQNNGV, per germline. CDR3 sequence: CASSLLPGTGTGYTF. Written as DNA, the CDR3 is TGTGCCAGCAGCTTACTCCCTGGGACAGGGACTGGCTACACCTTC.

The chain recombines TRBV18 with TRBJ2-1; the match to TRBD2 covers 14 bases. CDR1 is KGHSH, CDR2 LQKENI, per germline. V shed 5 bases and J 6 bases; nucleotides not matched to a gene: 15. This CDR3 comprises 19 residues. CDR3 residues: CASSGTSGSQDIPRNEQFF. CDR3 nucleotides: TGTGCCAGCTCAGGGACTAGCGGGAGCCAGGATATCCCCCGCAATGAGCAGTTCTTC.

Here the CDR3 DNA reads TGTGCCAGCAAAGAAAGCGTGGGTCTCGAAGCTTTCTTT. It specifies CASKESVGLEAFF. This chain links TRBV12-3 or TRBV12-4 with TRBJ1-1; D is uncertain. V lost 7 bases and J lost 8, with 17 bases in between. The CDR3 extends over 13 amino acids.

The rearrangement joins TRBV5-1 to TRBJ2-1; unclear D gene. This CDR3 contains 14 residues. In germline, CDR1 is SGHRS, CDR2 YFSETQ. V was trimmed by 1 base and J by 6 bases, leaving 11 bases between them. The CDR3 nucleotides are TGCGCCAGCAGCTTGTTTGCTACCTCCAATGAGCAGTTCTTC. Translated: CASSLFATSNEQFF.

The chain combines TRBV6-5 with TRBJ1-2; weak D call: TRBD1 (6 bases). Trimming left V 5 bases short and J 7 bases short, with 17 bases between. This CDR3 region has 14 residues. Germline V gene data show CDR1 as MNHEY and CDR2 as SVGAGI. For the CDR3, the DNA is TGTGCCAGCAGTCGTTCCTTTACAGGGTTTGGCTACACCTTC. This codes for CASSRSFTGFGYTF.

The chain's CDR3 is CASSPARVTGRYGYTF. In DNA, the CDR3 is TGTGCCAGCAGTCCCGCCCGCGTGACAGGACGCTATGGCTACACCTTC. The V gene is TRBV27, the J gene TRBJ1-2; tentatively, D is TRBD1 (6 bases). The CDR3 sequence is 16 residues long. The germline V gene encodes CDR1 MNHEY and CDR2 SMNVEV (reference sequence). The V gene lost 5 bases and the J gene lost 4 bases, with 20 bases spanning the gap.

The chain has TRBV19 and TRBJ1-4, with a possible D match to TRBD1 (6 bases). V lost 4 bases to trimming and J lost 6 bases, with 12 bases between them. The germline V gene encodes CDR1 LNHDA and CDR2 SQIVND (reference sequence). This CDR3 spans 14 amino acids. This CDR3 reads CASSRGGQYEKLFF. In DNA form, the CDR3 reads TGTGCCAGTAGTAGGGGGGGACAATATGAAAAACTGTTTTTT.

V is TRBV7-9 and J is TRBJ2-7; D perhaps matches TRBD1 (5 bases). Germline-derived CDR1 and CDR2 are SEHNR and FQNEAQ (reference sequence). V lost 10 bases and J lost 5, with 21 bases in between. The CDR3 totals 14 residues. The CDR3 region is CATHHRSPRHEQYV. CDR3 nucleotides: TGTGCCACCCACCACAGGTCCCCCCGGCACGAGCAGTACGTC.

CDR3 bases: TGTGCCTGGAGTGTAAGCACCTACGAGCAGTACGTC. Protein sequence: CAWSVSTYEQYV. This rearrangement joins TRBV30 to TRBJ2-7; D is ambiguous. Germline loops: CDR1 GTSNPN, CDR2 SVGIG (reference sequence). V was cut by 0 bases and J by 2 bases, with 5 bases left in between. The CDR3 consists of 12 residues.

The chain couples TRBV6-5 to TRBJ1-1; D call uncertain. The CDR3 is made up of 13 amino acids. Between the trimmed V and J ends, which lost 1 base and 3 bases, there was a span of 6 bases. Germline values: CDR1 MNHEY, CDR2 SVGAGI. Written as DNA, the CDR3 is TGTGCCAGCAGTTACTTTACGGACACTGAAGCTTTCTTT. Translated, it gives CASSYFTDTEAFF.

This clone has at least ten counts. The rearrangement joins TRBV28 to TRBJ1-2; a weak D match, TRBD1 (6 bases). V was cut by 2 bases and J by 7 bases, with 11 bases left in between. Germline CDR1 is MDHEN and CDR2 is SYDVKM. The CDR3 totals 13 residues. CDR3 region: CASSLIGGLGYTF. The CDR3 nucleotides are TGTGCCAGCAGTTTAATCGGGGGGCTTGGCTACACCTTC.

The chain has TRBV10-3 and TRBJ1-2; a weak D match, TRBD1 (6 bases). This CDR3 comprises 14 residues. Trimming took 8 bases from V and 4 from J, leaving 17 bases between them. In germline, CDR1 is ENHRY, CDR2 SYGVKD. CDR3 residues: CAILREGVSYGYTF. CDR3 nucleotide sequence: TGTGCCATCCTTAGGGAGGGGGTTTCCTATGGCTACACCTTC.

The chain couples TRBV4-3 to TRBJ1-3, with 8 bases matching TRBD1. The germline CDR1 and CDR2 sequences are LGHNA and YSLEER. V trimming: 0 bases; J trimming: 2 bases; junction bases outside the gene matches: 9. This CDR3 region has 18 residues. CDR3 coding DNA: TGCGCCAGCAGCCAAGATGAGTATCAGGGGGCGCCTGGAAACACCATATATTTT. It encodes CASSQDEYQGAPGNTIYF.